This entry describes one T cell receptor (beta chain). The antigen it binds to is not known. No base-level quality is on record; no much larger clone is a single base apart. CDR1 and CDR2 are drawn from the germline V gene: SQVTM, ANQGSEA. Counted from cysteine to phenylalanine, this CDR3 has 10 amino acids. The sequence is cut down to CDR3 DNA, 30 bases in frame from base 1. At the junction V is shortened by 4 bases and J by 4 bases, with 4 bases in between. PBMCs were isolated by Ficoll-Paque density gradient centrifugation. TCRdb records Illumina NovaSeq 6000 as the sequencer. Using 5'RACE with constant-segment primers, TCRalpha and TCRbeta cDNA libraries were constructed, with sample barcodes and unique molecular identifiers added in the process. Trizol reagent was used to extract RNA from every sample. The libraries were amplified in two PCR steps, and the second step added a second sample barcode and Illumina TruSeq adapters. The libraries were sequenced on an Illumina NovaSeq using 2 x 150 bp paired-end reads. The original pipeline was this. With migec v1.2.7, reads were demultiplexed and then collapsed into UMI-guided consensus sequences. Using mixcr v2.1.11, the UMI consensuses were aligned to TRA and TRB V and J templates and assembled into clonotypes. Clonotypes were classified as expanded or contracted when called significant by both edgeR and NoisET, with noise models trained on biological replicates. For edgeR calls, the thresholds were a false discovery rate-adjusted p below 0.01 and a log2 fold-change of 1. As an exploratory analysis of dynamics, max-normalized trajectories of the 1000 most abundant clonotypes were examined with PCA combined with hierarchical clustering. Each responding clone was given a CD4 or CD8 phenotype based on the CD4+ and CD8+ repertoires, which had been sequenced separately. The public reads were reprocessed in TCRdb via fastp at Q25 and MiXCR, keeping in-frame beta chains. CDR3 protein duplicates are merged, each entry listing the most common genes and DNA. The authors' filters were not applied to this entry. The sample includes roughly 180,000 distinct CDR3 sequences, with about 18% observed a single time. The ten largest clones take up 3.9% of the sample.

The sample comes from a study of T-cell memory formation after mild COVID-19 (dated by TCRdb to the early 2020s). Turning to the overall study: TCR sequence clusters from the two donors were largely donor specific. Longitudinal TCRalpha and TCRbeta repertoire sequencing tracked T-cell clones expanding and contracting after mild COVID-19 in two donors. The cohort was made up of two young adult volunteers, one female and one male, who were previously healthy.

Broad study findings and their caveats: Whether the second-wave clones peaking on day 37 were SARS-CoV-2 specific was not confirmed. Clones that contracted from day 15 to 85 showed balanced CD4/CD8 phenotypes, whereas a second wave of clones that expanded from day 15 to 37 leaned towards CD4+. Contracting CD4+ clones appeared mostly in the CM and EM memory subsets, whereas CD8+ clones were enriched in EMRA. Some responding clones were detected in pre-infection memory, suggesting pre-existing cross-reactive memory T cells joined the SARS-CoV-2 response. Only two mild cases were covered by the study, and larger cohorts that include severe cases with pre-infection samples were considered necessary.

Sequences were obtained from PBMCs or a T cell subset sorted from them (not recorded which). The chain is made from TRBV29-1 and TRBJ2-5, with no reliable assignment of the D segment. This TCR derives from a man younger than 35 who had mild COVID-19 (a few samples of this study predate the infection). The sample titles of this study are shuffled in the database, so cell type and time point are left out; the donor was told from shared clones. The nucleotide sequence reads TGCAGCGTTGCCCGAGAGACCCAGTACTTC. It translates as CSVARETQYF.